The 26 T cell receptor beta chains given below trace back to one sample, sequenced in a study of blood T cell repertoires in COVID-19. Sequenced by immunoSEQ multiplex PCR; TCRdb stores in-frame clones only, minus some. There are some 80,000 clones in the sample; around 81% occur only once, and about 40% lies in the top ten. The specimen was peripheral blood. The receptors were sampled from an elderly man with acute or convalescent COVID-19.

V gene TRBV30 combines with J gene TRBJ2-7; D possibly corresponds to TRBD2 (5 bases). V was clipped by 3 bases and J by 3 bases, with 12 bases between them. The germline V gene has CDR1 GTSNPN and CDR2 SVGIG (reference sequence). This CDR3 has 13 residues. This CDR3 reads CAWRKPGVYEQYF. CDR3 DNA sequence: TGTGCCTGGAGGAAACCCGGGGTCTACGAGCAGTACTTC.

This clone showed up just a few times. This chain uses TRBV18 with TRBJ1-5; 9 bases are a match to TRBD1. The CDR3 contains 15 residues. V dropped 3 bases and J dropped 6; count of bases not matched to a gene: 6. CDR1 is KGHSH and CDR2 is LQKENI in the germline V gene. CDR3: CASSPGQGRGQPQHF. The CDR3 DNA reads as TGTGCCAGCTCACCGGGACAGGGTAGGGGTCAGCCCCAGCATTTT.

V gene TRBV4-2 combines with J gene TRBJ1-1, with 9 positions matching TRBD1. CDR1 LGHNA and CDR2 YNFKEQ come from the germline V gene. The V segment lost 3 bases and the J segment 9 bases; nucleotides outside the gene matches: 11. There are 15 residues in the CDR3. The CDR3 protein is CASSQGQGRLMKAFF. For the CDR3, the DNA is TGTGCCAGCAGCCAGGGACAGGGAAGACTCATGAAAGCTTTCTTT.

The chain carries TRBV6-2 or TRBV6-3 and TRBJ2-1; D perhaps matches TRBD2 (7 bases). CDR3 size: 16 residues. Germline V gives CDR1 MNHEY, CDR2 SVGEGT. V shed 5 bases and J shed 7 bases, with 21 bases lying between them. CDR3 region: CASSRGGAGRRNEQFF. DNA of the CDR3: TGTGCCAGCAGTCGAGGGGGGGCGGGTCGGAGGAATGAGCAGTTCTTC.

CDR3 amino acids: CASSDPANSPLHF. The CDR3 DNA reads as TGTGCCAGCAGTGACCCTGCGAATTCACCCCTCCACTTT. This chain links TRBV6-1 with TRBJ1-6, with D unclear. Germline V CDR1 and CDR2: MNHNS, SASEGT. The CDR3 extends over 13 amino acids. V was trimmed by 3 bases and J by 7 bases, leaving 7 bases between them.

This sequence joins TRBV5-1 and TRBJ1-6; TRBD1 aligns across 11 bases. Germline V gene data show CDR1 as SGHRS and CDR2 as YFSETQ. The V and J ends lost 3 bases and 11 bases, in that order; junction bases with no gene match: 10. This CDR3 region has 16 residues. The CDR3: CASSSWTGGDGAPLHF. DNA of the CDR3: TGCGCCAGCAGCTCCTGGACAGGGGGCGACGGAGCACCCCTCCACTTT. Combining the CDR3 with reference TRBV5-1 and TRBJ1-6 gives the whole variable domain KAGVTQTPRYLIKTRGQQVTLSCSPISGHRSVSWYQQTPGQGLQFLFEYFSETQRNKGNFPGRFSGRQFSNSRSEMNVSTLELGDSALYLCASSSWTGGDGAPLHFGNGTRLTVT.

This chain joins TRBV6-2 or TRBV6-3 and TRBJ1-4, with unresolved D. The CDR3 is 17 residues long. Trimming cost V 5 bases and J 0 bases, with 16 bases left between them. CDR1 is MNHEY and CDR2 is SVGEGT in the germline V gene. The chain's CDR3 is CASSNNPRSATNEKLFF. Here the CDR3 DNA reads TGTGCCAGCAGTAATAACCCCCGGAGCGCAACTAATGAAAAACTGTTTTTT.

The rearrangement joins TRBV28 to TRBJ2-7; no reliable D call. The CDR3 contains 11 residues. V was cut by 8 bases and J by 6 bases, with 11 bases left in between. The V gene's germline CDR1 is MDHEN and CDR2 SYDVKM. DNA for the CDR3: TGTGCCAGCGGCAGGTCCACCGAGCAGTACTTC. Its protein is CASGRSTEQYF. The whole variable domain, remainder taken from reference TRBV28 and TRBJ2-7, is DVKVTQSSRYLVKRTGEKVFLECVQDMDHENMFWYRQDPGLGLRLIYFSYDVKMKEKGDIPEGYSVSREKKERFSLILESASTNQTSMYLCASGRSTEQYFGPGTRLTVT.

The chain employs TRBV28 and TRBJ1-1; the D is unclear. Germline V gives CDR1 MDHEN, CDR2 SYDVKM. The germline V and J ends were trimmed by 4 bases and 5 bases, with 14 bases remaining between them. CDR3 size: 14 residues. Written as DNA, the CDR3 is TGTGCCAGCAGTTCCAGCCCCGCGCGGACTGAAGCTTTCTTT. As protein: CASSSSPARTEAFF.

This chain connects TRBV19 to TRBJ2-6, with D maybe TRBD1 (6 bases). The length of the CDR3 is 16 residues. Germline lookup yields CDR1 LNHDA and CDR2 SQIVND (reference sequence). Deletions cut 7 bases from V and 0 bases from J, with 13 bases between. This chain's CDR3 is CASTVRDISGANVLTF. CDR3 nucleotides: TGTGCCAGTACCGTTAGGGACATCTCTGGGGCCAACGTCCTGACTTTC.

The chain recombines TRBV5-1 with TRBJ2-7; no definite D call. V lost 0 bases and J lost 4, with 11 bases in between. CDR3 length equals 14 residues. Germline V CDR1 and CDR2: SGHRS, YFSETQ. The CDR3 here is CASSLANRDYEQYF. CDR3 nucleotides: TGCGCCAGCAGCTTGGCAAACAGAGATTACGAGCAGTACTTC.

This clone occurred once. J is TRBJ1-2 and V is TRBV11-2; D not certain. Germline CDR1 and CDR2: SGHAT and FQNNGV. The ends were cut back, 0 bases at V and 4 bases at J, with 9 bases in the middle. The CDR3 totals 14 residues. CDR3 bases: TGTGCCAGCAGCTTAGACGGCGGAACCTATGGCTACACCTTC. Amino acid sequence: CASSLDGGTYGYTF.

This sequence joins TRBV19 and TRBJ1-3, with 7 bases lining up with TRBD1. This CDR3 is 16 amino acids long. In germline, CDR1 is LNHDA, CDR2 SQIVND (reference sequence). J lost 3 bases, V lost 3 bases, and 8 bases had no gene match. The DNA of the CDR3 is TGTGCCAGTAGTATGAGAGAGGGGGCTTATGGAAACACCATATATTTT. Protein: CASSMREGAYGNTIYF. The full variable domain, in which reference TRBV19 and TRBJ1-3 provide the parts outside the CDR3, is DGGITQSPKYLFRKEGQNVTLSCEQNLNHDAMYWYRQDPGQGLRLIYYSQIVNDFQKGDIAEGYSVSREKKESFPLTVTSAQKNPTAFYLCASSMREGAYGNTIYFGEGSWLTVV.

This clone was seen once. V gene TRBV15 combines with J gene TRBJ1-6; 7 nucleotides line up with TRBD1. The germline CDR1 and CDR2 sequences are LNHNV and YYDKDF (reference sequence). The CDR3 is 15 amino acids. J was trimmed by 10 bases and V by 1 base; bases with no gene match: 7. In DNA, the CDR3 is TGTGCCACCAGCAGAGTACAGGGGATGGGGTCACCCCTCCACTTT. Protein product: CATSRVQGMGSPLHF.

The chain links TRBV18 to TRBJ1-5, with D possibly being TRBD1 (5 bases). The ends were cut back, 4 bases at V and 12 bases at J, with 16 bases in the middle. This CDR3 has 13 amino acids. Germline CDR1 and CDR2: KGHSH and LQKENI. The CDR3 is CASSLKPGDLQHF. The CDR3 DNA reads TGTGCCAGCTCACTTAAACCGGGGGACCTCCAGCATTTT.

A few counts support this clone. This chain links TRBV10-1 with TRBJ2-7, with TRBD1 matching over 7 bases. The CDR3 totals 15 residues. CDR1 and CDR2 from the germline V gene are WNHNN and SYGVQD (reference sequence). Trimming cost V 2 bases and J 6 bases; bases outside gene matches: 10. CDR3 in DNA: TGCGCCAGCAGTGAGATACAGGGGAGAAGTGGCGAGCAGTACTTC. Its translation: CASSEIQGRSGEQYF.

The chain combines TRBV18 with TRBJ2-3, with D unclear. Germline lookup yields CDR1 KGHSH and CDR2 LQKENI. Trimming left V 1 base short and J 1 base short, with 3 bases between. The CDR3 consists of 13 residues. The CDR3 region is CASSPRGTDTQYF. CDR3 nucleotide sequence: TGTGCCAGCTCACCACGCGGCACAGATACGCAGTATTTT.

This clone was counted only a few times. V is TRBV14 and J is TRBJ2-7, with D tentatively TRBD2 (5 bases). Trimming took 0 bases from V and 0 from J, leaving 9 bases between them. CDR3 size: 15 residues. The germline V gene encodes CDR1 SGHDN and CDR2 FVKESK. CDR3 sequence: CASSQELARSYEQYF. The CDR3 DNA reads TGTGCCAGCAGCCAAGAGCTAGCACGCTCCTACGAGCAGTACTTC.

The chain's CDR3 is CASRAGTNYEQYF. In DNA form, the CDR3 reads TGTGCCAGCAGGGCTGGGACTAACTACGAGCAGTACTTC. The V and J genes are TRBV6-5 and TRBJ2-7; 7 bases line up with TRBD2. J lost 3 bases, V lost 6 bases, and 5 bases had no gene match. Looked up from germline, CDR1 is MNHEY and CDR2 is SVGAGI. This CDR3 is 13 amino acids long.

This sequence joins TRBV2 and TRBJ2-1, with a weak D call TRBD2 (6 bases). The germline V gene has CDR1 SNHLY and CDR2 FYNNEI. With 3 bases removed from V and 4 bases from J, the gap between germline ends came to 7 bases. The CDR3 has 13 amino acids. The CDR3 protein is CASSDRGYNEQFF. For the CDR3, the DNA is TGTGCCAGCAGTGACCGGGGGTACAATGAGCAGTTCTTC.

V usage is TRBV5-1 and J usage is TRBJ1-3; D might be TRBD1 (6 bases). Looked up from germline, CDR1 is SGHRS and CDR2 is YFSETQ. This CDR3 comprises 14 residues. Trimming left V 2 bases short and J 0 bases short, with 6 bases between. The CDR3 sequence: CASSLQGSGNTIYF. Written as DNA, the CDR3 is TGCGCCAGCAGCTTACAGGGCTCTGGAAACACCATATATTTT.

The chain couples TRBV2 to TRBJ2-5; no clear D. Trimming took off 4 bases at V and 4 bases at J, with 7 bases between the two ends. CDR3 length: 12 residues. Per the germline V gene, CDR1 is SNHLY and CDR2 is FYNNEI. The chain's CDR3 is CASSGVSETQYF. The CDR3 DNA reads TGTGCCAGCAGTGGAGTTTCAGAGACCCAGTACTTC.

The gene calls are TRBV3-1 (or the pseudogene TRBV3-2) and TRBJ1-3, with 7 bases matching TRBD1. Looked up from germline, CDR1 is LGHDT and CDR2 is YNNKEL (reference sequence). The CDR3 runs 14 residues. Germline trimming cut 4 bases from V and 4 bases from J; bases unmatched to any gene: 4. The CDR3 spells CASSRQGLGNTIYF. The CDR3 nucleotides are TGTGCCAGCAGCCGACAGGGTTTAGGAAACACCATATATTTT.

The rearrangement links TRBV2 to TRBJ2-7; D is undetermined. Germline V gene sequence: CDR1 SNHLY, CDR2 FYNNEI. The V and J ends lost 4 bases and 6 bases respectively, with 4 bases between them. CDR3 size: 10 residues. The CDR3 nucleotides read TGTGCCAGCAGTGTGGCCGAGCAGTACTTC. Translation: CASSVAEQYF.

CDR3 amino acids: CASSQDSAGRRNTIYF. CDR3 nucleotides: TGTGCCAGCAGCCAAGATTCGGCAGGGAGGAGAAACACCATATATTTT. J is TRBJ1-3 and V is TRBV3-1 (or the pseudogene TRBV3-2); D perhaps matches TRBD1 (5 bases). There are 16 residues in the CDR3. Germline CDR1 and CDR2: LGHDT and YNNKEL (reference sequence). Trimming pared 0 bases from V and 5 bases from J, leaving 14 bases between.

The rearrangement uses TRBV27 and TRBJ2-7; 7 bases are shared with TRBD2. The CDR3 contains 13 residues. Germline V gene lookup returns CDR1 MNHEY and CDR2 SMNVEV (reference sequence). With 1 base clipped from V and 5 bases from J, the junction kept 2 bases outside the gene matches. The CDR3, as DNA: TGTGCCAGCAGTTTATGGGGGGGGAACGAGCAGTACTTC. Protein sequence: CASSLWGGNEQYF.